This T cell receptor (beta chain) was retrieved from a study of regulatory T cells in long-lasting Graves disease. Germline assignment: CDR1 SGHRS and CDR2 YFSETQ. The CDR3 has 20 residues. Deletions cut 1 base from V and 0 bases from J, with 23 bases between. Time point here: persistent/refractory GD, antithyroid drugs over 5 years with positive TRAb. From PBMCs, RNA was extracted and then used to make the TCR library. iRepertoire HTBI primers and Arm-PCR of CDR3 regions built TCR beta libraries. TCRdb itself ran the multiplex PCR reads through MiXCR, one entry per CDR3 protein. The sample contains around 450,000 distinct CDR3 sequences, 20% to 25% of which appear only once.

The specimen was peripheral blood mononuclear cells (PBMCs), collected when the disease was refractory, from a patient treated with antithyroid drugs. The chain carries TRBV5-1 and TRBJ1-3, with a possible D match to TRBD1 (5 bases). The receptor was derived from a female donor with Graves disease. The CDR3: CASSLMALTDSFYSGNTIYF. In nucleotides, the CDR3 is TGCGCCAGCAGCTTGATGGCTCTCACCGACAGCTTTTACTCTGGAAACACCATATATTTT.